The 20 T cell receptor beta chains given below trace back to one sample, sequenced in a study of T-cell reconstitution after alpha-beta-depleted transplantation in children. Unique molecular identifiers were incorporated when the TCRbeta library was constructed. TCRdb re-called the PCR reads with MiXCR, one entry per CDR3 protein. The sample lists some 120,000 distinct CDR3 sequences, 10% occurring once. The source material was PBMCs, sampled before TCRalphabeta/CD19-depleted stem cell transplant. These TCRs come from a boy aged 2 to 10 with acute lymphoblastic leukemia, due to receive a stem cell transplant.

This clonotype was counted a few times. The rearrangement links TRBV2 to TRBJ2-3, with 10 bases fitting TRBD2. The trim removed 5 bases at V and 5 bases at J, leaving 13 bases unmatched. The CDR3 sequence is 17 residues long. CDR1 and CDR2 from the germline V gene are SNHLY and FYNNEI. CDR3 nucleotides: TGTGCCAGCAGTCAGGATCCAGCGGGAGGGCGGAAAGATACGCAGTATTTT. It yields the protein CASSQDPAGGRKDTQYF.

This clonotype was counted a few times. The CDR3 DNA sequence: TGTGCCAGCTCGAGACAGGGCCACTACGAGCAGTACTTC. Its protein is CASSRQGHYEQYF. This sequence joins TRBV6-1 and TRBJ2-7; 7 bases agree with TRBD1. Unmatched junction bases numbered 7, after V lost 8 bases and J lost 3 bases. Germline V gene data show CDR1 as MNHNS and CDR2 as SASEGT. The CDR3 is made up of 13 amino acids.

The chain carries TRBV12-3 or TRBV12-4 and TRBJ2-1; TRBD2 matches 11 bases. The CDR3 covers 19 residues. V lost 5 bases, J lost 0 bases, and 12 bases stayed unmatched. The CDR3 loop is CASSLTGTSGPSSYNEQFF. DNA for the CDR3: TGTGCCAGCAGTCTTACCGGGACTAGCGGTCCAAGCTCCTACAATGAGCAGTTCTTC.

The chain joins TRBV5-1 to TRBJ1-1; 9 nucleotides align to TRBD1. Germline CDR1 and CDR2: SGHRS and YFSETQ. The V and J ends lost 5 bases and 8 bases, in that order; junction bases with no gene match: 4. This CDR3 is built from 12 residues. CDR3 in amino acids: CASRDRGREAFF. CDR3 DNA: TGCGCCAGCAGGGACAGGGGCCGGGAAGCTTTCTTT.

This clonotype was observed a handful of times. The chain uses TRBV24-1 and TRBJ2-1; the D call may be TRBD1 or TRBD2 (5 bases each). Germline V gene data show CDR1 as KGHDR and CDR2 as SFDVKD. The V end lost 9 bases, the J end lost 7 bases, and 18 bases lay between the germline ends. This CDR3 is 14 amino acids long. CDR3 residues: CATGPPGPGNEQFF. CDR3 bases: TGTGCCACCGGTCCGCCAGGGCCGGGGAATGAGCAGTTCTTC.

In this sample, this clonotype turned up once. V usage is TRBV7-9 and J usage is TRBJ2-1; D call uncertain. Germline V gives CDR1 SEHNR, CDR2 FQNEAQ (reference sequence). V was cut by 3 bases and J by 0 bases, with 15 bases left in between. CDR3 length: 17 amino acids. This CDR3 is CASSLDPRTSSYNEQFF. The CDR3 nucleotides are TGTGCCAGCAGCTTGGACCCACGAACAAGCTCCTACAATGAGCAGTTCTTC.

The chain is built from TRBV7-9 and TRBJ2-7; perhaps TRBD2 as D (5 bases). The CDR3 is made up of 14 amino acids. The V gene lost 1 base and the J gene lost 5 bases, with 12 bases spanning the gap. Germline V gene lookup returns CDR1 SEHNR and CDR2 FQNEAQ (reference sequence). The CDR3 region has the DNA TGTGCCAGCAGCTTAGACCATAAGAGGGACGAGCAGTACTTC. This gives the protein CASSLDHKRDEQYF.

J is TRBJ2-2 and V is TRBV11-2; no clear D gene. Germline V lookup: CDR1 SGHAT, CDR2 FQNNGV. The CDR3 is 15 amino acids. The V and J ends lost 5 bases and 4 bases respectively, with 14 bases between them. CDR3 nucleotides: TGTGCCAGCAGCCCCGGACGGGCGGCCACCGGGGAGCTGTTTTTT. Its protein product is CASSPGRAATGELFF.

The table lists this clonotype with a few counts. This chain connects TRBV7-8 to TRBJ2-7, with no clear D. This CDR3 contains 13 residues. Trimming removed 1 base at V and 4 bases at J, with 8 bases between. Germline V gene lookup returns CDR1 SGHVS and CDR2 FQNEAQ. This chain's CDR3 is CASSLDRKYEQYF. The DNA of the CDR3 is TGTGCCAGCAGCTTAGACCGCAAGTACGAGCAGTACTTC.

V is TRBV29-1 and J is TRBJ2-7; unclear D gene. The germline V gene encodes CDR1 SQVTM and CDR2 ANQGSEA. This CDR3 contains 12 residues. V lost 4 bases to trimming and J lost 2 bases, with 9 bases between them. The CDR3 reads CSVGRATYEQYF. The CDR3 DNA is TGCAGCGTTGGAAGAGCAACCTACGAGCAGTACTTC.

This chain links TRBV27 with TRBJ1-4; TRBD1 matches at 7 bases. CDR3 length: 15 amino acids. Germline CDR1 reads MNHEY; CDR2 reads SMNVEV (reference sequence). Trimming cost V 5 bases and J 5 bases; bases outside gene matches: 8. The CDR3 sequence is CASSTTGVINEKLFF. In DNA form, the CDR3 reads TGTGCCAGCAGTACCACAGGGGTTATCAATGAAAAACTGTTTTTT.

Many counts were recorded for this clonotype. The junction shows a germline mismatch at one end, possibly a read error. This chain connects TRBV7-7 to TRBJ2-5; D gene unclear. CDR1 and CDR2 from the germline V gene are SSHAT and FNYEAQ (reference sequence). The CDR3 extends over 13 amino acids. The CDR3 DNA reads as TGTGCTAGCAGCTCCCGACGGCAAGAGACCCAGTACTTC. Translated, it gives CASSSRRQETQYF.

This chain connects TRBV28 to TRBJ2-3; possibly TRBD2 for D (6 bases). CDR1 is MDHEN, CDR2 SYDVKM, per germline. Trimming stripped 6 bases from V and 1 base from J, with 14 bases between. The CDR3 is made up of 15 amino acids. CDR3 nucleotides: TGTGCCAGCAGCCGCCGGGAGTGGGGCACAGATACGCAGTATTTT. It translates to CASSRREWGTDTQYF. The full variable domain, its missing parts supplied by reference TRBV28 and TRBJ2-3, is DVKVTQSSRYLVKRTGEKVFLECVQDMDHENMFWYRQDPGLGLRLIYFSYDVKMKEKGDIPEGYSVSREKKERFSLILESASTNQTSMYLCASSRREWGTDTQYFGPGTRLTVL.

Ten or more counts support this clonotype. This chain connects TRBV5-1 to TRBJ2-3, with TRBD2 matching over 9 bases. CDR1 and CDR2 from the germline V gene are SGHRS and YFSETQ. The V segment lost 5 bases and the J segment 2 bases; nucleotides outside the gene matches: 12. CDR3 length: 17 residues. The CDR3 region has the DNA TGCGCCAGCAGTAACCGAATAGCGGGAGATTCCACAGATACGCAGTATTTT. Its protein product is CASSNRIAGDSTDTQYF. Drawing the rest from reference TRBV5-1 and TRBJ2-3, the complete variable domain is KAGVTQTPRYLIKTRGQQVTLSCSPISGHRSVSWYQQTPGQGLQFLFEYFSETQRNKGNFPGRFSGRQFSNSRSEMNVSTLELGDSALYLCASSNRIAGDSTDTQYFGPGTRLTVL.

The J gene is TRBJ1-3, the V gene TRBV5-1, with D hard to call. CDR1 and CDR2 (germline): SGHRS, YFSETQ. Trimming removed 4 bases at V and 0 bases at J, with 8 bases between. This CDR3 spans 14 amino acids. CDR3 loop: CASSHSHSGNTIYF. The CDR3 nucleotides read TGCGCCAGCAGCCATAGCCACTCTGGAAACACCATATATTTT.

The chain combines TRBV5-1 with TRBJ2-5, with 12 positions matching TRBD2. This CDR3 is 15 amino acids long. Trimming cost V 4 bases and J 5 bases; bases outside gene matches: 6. Per germline, CDR1 SGHRS and CDR2 YFSETQ. Here the CDR3 reads CASSKTSGSLETQYF. As DNA, the CDR3 is TGCGCCAGCAGCAAGACTAGCGGGAGTTTGGAGACCCAGTACTTC. The complete variable domain, with remaining parts taken from reference TRBV5-1 and TRBJ2-5, reads KAGVTQTPRYLIKTRGQQVTLSCSPISGHRSVSWYQQTPGQGLQFLFEYFSETQRNKGNFPGRFSGRQFSNSRSEMNVSTLELGDSALYLCASSKTSGSLETQYFGPGTRLLVL.

In this sample, this clonotype turned up a few times. V usage is TRBV2 and J usage is TRBJ2-7; 7 nucleotides align to TRBD1. The CDR3 covers 12 residues. Germline-derived CDR1 and CDR2 are SNHLY and FYNNEI. J lost 5 bases, V lost 10 bases, and 8 bases had no gene match. The CDR3 coding sequence is TGTGCCACCCTTTTTCAGGGGGACGAGCAGTACTTC. Translation: CATLFQGDEQYF.

This clonotype was found many times. The CDR3, as DNA: TGTGCCAGCAGCTTAAGCGGGAGTAATGAGCAGTTCTTC. Its protein is CASSLSGSNEQFF. The chain carries TRBV7-8 and TRBJ2-1, with 8 bases fitting TRBD2. The length of the CDR3 is 13 residues. Germline V gives CDR1 SGHVS, CDR2 FQNEAQ. J was trimmed by 7 bases and V by 2 bases; bases with no gene match: 1.

This clonotype was picked up a small number of times. The chain uses TRBV14 and TRBJ2-7; tentatively, D is TRBD2 (6 bases). Germline V gene lookup returns CDR1 SGHDN and CDR2 FVKESK. V was pared by 0 bases and J by 6 bases, with 12 bases between. The CDR3 covers 14 residues. In DNA, the CDR3 is TGTGCCAGCAGCCAAGAGACGGGAGTAAGCGAGCAGTACTTC. Translating it yields CASSQETGVSEQYF.

The rearrangement links TRBV7-3 to TRBJ1-1; D remains ambiguous. V was cut by 3 bases and J by 3 bases, with 8 bases left in between. CDR3 length equals 13 residues. Germline lookup yields CDR1 SGHTA and CDR2 FQGTGA. Here the CDR3 reads CASSFSTDTEAFF. The CDR3 DNA reads TGTGCCAGCAGCTTCAGTACAGACACTGAAGCTTTCTTT.